These 30 T cell receptor beta chains share one sample of origin, sequenced in a study of early T cells in non-severe SARS-CoV-2 infection. Each CDR3 protein is one row after TCRdb ran MiXCR on the 5' RACE reads. The sample records under 70,000 distinct CDR3 sequences, more than 9% being singletons. The sample consisted of whole blood. Receptor source: an adult who was a healthcare worker with PCR-confirmed SARS-CoV-2 infection or an uninfected control (not recorded which).

In this sample, this clonotype turned up once. The chain recombines TRBV7-9 with TRBJ2-7; D possibly corresponds to TRBD1 (6 bases). Germline CDR1 and CDR2: SEHNR and FQNEAQ (reference sequence). The CDR3 totals 15 residues. V was trimmed by 5 bases and J by 3 bases, leaving 17 bases between them. CDR3 amino acids: CASSLTAGVDYEQYF. CDR3 DNA sequence: TGTGCCAGCAGCCTAACAGCAGGGGTTGACTACGAGCAGTACTTC.

This clonotype was seen at least ten times. The chain carries TRBV13 and TRBJ2-2; no firm D call. The CDR3 covers 16 residues. V was pared by 5 bases and J by 4 bases, with 17 bases between. Germline V gene data show CDR1 as PRHDT and CDR2 as FYEKMQ (reference sequence). CDR3 sequence reads: CASSPSKGHVTGELFF. The DNA for the CDR3 is TGTGCCAGCAGCCCTTCTAAAGGTCATGTCACCGGGGAGCTGTTTTTT.

This clonotype was counted at least ten times. The chain uses TRBV10-3 and TRBJ2-1, with 12 bases that match TRBD2. The V gene end was trimmed by 4 bases and the J gene end by 10 bases; junction bases not matched to a gene: 11. The CDR3 contains 16 residues. Germline CDR1 is ENHRY and CDR2 is SYGVKD. The CDR3 DNA reads as TGTGCCATCAGTGCGGCCCCGGGACTAGCGGGCCACGAGCAGTTCTTC. Its translation is CAISAAPGLAGHEQFF.

This clonotype was found many times. The gene calls are TRBV29-1 and TRBJ2-6; no reliable D call. The CDR3 loop spans 13 amino acids. Germline values: CDR1 SQVTM, CDR2 ANQGSEA. V gave up 6 bases and J gave up 4 bases, with 10 bases separating them. The CDR3 DNA reads as TGCAGCGTCCCTGACGCCGGGGCCAACGTCCTGACTTTC. Its translation: CSVPDAGANVLTF. Using reference TRBV29-1 and TRBJ2-6 for the parts outside the CDR3, the full variable domain is SAVISQKPSRDICQRGTSLTIQCQVDSQVTMMFWYRQQPGQSLTLIATANQGSEATYESGFVIDKFPISRPNLTFSTLTVSNMSPEDSSIYLCSVPDAGANVLTFGAGSRLTVL.

The CDR3 sequence: CSARAAIAGSNTGELFF. Here the CDR3 DNA reads TGCAGTGCTAGAGCCGCCATAGCGGGATCGAACACCGGGGAGCTGTTTTTT. The rearrangement links TRBV20-1 to TRBJ2-2; 8 bases are shared with TRBD2. The length of the CDR3 is 17 residues. Per germline, CDR1 DFQATT and CDR2 SNEGSKA (reference sequence). The junction had 7 bases not matched to a gene; V was cut back by 1 base and J by 0 bases.

This clonotype was detected only a few times. The chain has TRBV7-2 and TRBJ2-7; tentative D call: TRBD2 (5 bases). In germline, CDR1 is SGHTA, CDR2 FQGNSA. With 4 bases removed from V and 5 bases from J, the gap between germline ends came to 15 bases. The CDR3 spans 14 residues. CDR3 in DNA: TGTGCCAGCAGCTACGGAGGCAGGACCCACGAGCAGTACTTC. Translating gives CASSYGGRTHEQYF.

This clonotype was counted ten times or more. This rearrangement joins TRBV11-2 to TRBJ1-4, with D uncertain. V lost 5 bases and J lost 1, with 14 bases in between. The CDR3 spans 16 residues. CDR1 and CDR2 (germline): SGHAT, FQNNGV. Here the CDR3 DNA reads TGTGCCAGCAGCCCCTTCGGGGAGAGAACTAATGAAAAACTGTTTTTT. It yields the protein CASSPFGERTNEKLFF.

This clonotype was found many times. CDR3 sequence (DNA): TGTGCCAGCACCGGGACCACCGGGGGGGCCCAGTACTTC. Its translation is CASTGTTGGAQYF. The J gene is TRBJ2-5, the V gene TRBV6-6; 8 bases line up with TRBD2. The germline V gene encodes CDR1 MNHNY and CDR2 SVGAGI (reference sequence). This CDR3 has 13 amino acids. V shed 7 bases and J 9 bases; nucleotides not matched to a gene: 10.

This clonotype came up many times. The rearrangement uses TRBV7-6 and TRBJ2-1; 9 bases fit TRBD2. Trimming at V came to 5 bases and at J to 2 bases, leaving 4 bases not matched to a gene. The CDR3 contains 15 residues. Germline loops: CDR1 SGHVS, CDR2 FNYEAQ. For the CDR3, the DNA is TGTGCCAGCAGCCGACTAGCGGATGCCTACAATGAGCAGTTCTTC. It codes for CASSRLADAYNEQFF.

The table lists this clonotype with a few counts. The chain joins TRBV6-6 to TRBJ2-1, with 11 bases lining up with TRBD2. V lost 5 bases to trimming and J lost 7 bases; unmatched junction nucleotides: 4. CDR1 MNHNY and CDR2 SVGAGI come from the germline V gene (reference sequence). The CDR3 spans 14 residues. CDR3 region: CASSPTSGDNEQFF. Written as DNA, the CDR3 is TGTGCCAGCAGTCCGACTAGCGGGGATAATGAGCAGTTCTTC.

This clonotype was counted many times. The J gene is TRBJ1-1, the V gene TRBV29-1, with D perhaps matching TRBD1 (6 bases). Trimming cost V 3 bases and J 4 bases, with 12 bases left between them. The CDR3 has 13 amino acids. Germline assignment: CDR1 SQVTM and CDR2 ANQGSEA. This CDR3 reads CSVDRGSGTEAFF. In nucleotides, the CDR3 is TGCAGCGTTGACAGGGGAAGCGGCACTGAAGCTTTCTTT.

This clonotype was picked up many times. This chain connects TRBV19 to TRBJ2-7; D uncertain. This CDR3 has 14 amino acids. Trimming removed 1 base at V and 0 bases at J, with 7 bases between. Germline values: CDR1 LNHDA, CDR2 SQIVND (reference sequence). Here the CDR3 reads CASSIAGSSYEQYF. Here the CDR3 DNA reads TGTGCCAGTAGTATAGCCGGTAGCTCCTACGAGCAGTACTTC.

This clonotype was recorded many times. This chain joins TRBV27 and TRBJ2-7; D uncertain. The germline V gene encodes CDR1 MNHEY and CDR2 SMNVEV (reference sequence). The ends were cut back, 2 bases at V and 2 bases at J, with 7 bases in the middle. This CDR3 has 13 amino acids. CDR3 amino acids: CASSLKPAYEQYF. Here the CDR3 DNA reads TGTGCCAGCAGTTTAAAGCCGGCCTACGAGCAGTACTTC.

This clonotype was detected many times. This chain links TRBV5-1 with TRBJ2-1; D is unresolved. Germline V gives CDR1 SGHRS, CDR2 YFSETQ. The CDR3 loop spans 15 amino acids. Trimming pared 4 bases from V and 8 bases from J, leaving 19 bases between. CDR3 DNA sequence: TGCGCCAGCAGCCTGGGCGTGCTAGGGAACCATGAGCAGTTCTTC. Encoded protein: CASSLGVLGNHEQFF.

This chain joins TRBV28 and TRBJ2-2; D is undetermined. In germline, CDR1 is MDHEN, CDR2 SYDVKM. The germline V and J ends were trimmed by 6 bases and 5 bases, with 22 bases remaining between them. The CDR3 spans 17 residues. This CDR3 reads CASRTEDTPYPTGELFF. In nucleotides, the CDR3 is TGTGCCAGCAGAACCGAAGACACCCCGTACCCTACCGGGGAGCTGTTTTTT.

A few counts support this clonotype. The CDR3 bases are TGTGGAGTCCAGGGGGACTACGAGCAGTACTTC. Its translation: CGVQGDYEQYF. This sequence joins TRBV6-6 and TRBJ2-7; 7 nucleotides agree with TRBD1. Germline V CDR1 and CDR2: MNHNY, SVGAGI (reference sequence). The CDR3 consists of 11 residues.

The V gene is TRBV18, the J gene TRBJ2-6; the D is unclear. Germline lookup yields CDR1 KGHSH and CDR2 LQKENI. This CDR3 is 16 amino acids long. V lost 3 bases to trimming and J lost 1 base, with 10 bases between them. The CDR3 here is CASSPLVGSGANVLTF. Here the CDR3 DNA reads TGTGCCAGCTCACCCCTTGTAGGTTCTGGGGCCAACGTCCTGACTTTC.

The chain uses TRBV9 and TRBJ2-2, with unresolved D. This CDR3 comprises 16 residues. Germline CDR1 and CDR2: SGDLS and YYNGEE. Trimming took 0 bases from V and 3 from J, leaving 12 bases between them. The DNA of the CDR3 is TGTGCCAGCAGCGTAGCTGGGCAGCTTCACACCGGGGAGCTGTTTTTT. Translating it yields CASSVAGQLHTGELFF. Together with reference TRBV9 and TRBJ2-2, the CDR3 gives the full variable domain: DSGVTQTPKHLITATGQRVTLRCSPRSGDLSVYWYQQSLDQGLQFLIQYYNGEERAKGNILERFSAQQFPDLHSELNLSSLELGDSALYFCASSVAGQLHTGELFFGEGSRLTVL.

This clonotype was seen at least ten times. The J gene is TRBJ2-3, the V gene TRBV7-9; D not resolved. Trimming pared 5 bases from V and 7 bases from J, leaving 10 bases between. The germline V gene encodes CDR1 SEHNR and CDR2 FQNEAQ (reference sequence). The CDR3 has 12 residues. The CDR3 is CASSPSIYTQYF. The CDR3 DNA sequence: TGTGCCAGCAGCCCTTCGATATATACGCAGTATTTT.

The table lists this clonotype with many counts. This chain links TRBV6-1 with TRBJ2-7; D is undetermined. The CDR3 loop spans 12 amino acids. CDR1 and CDR2 from the germline V gene are MNHNS and SASEGT. V gave up 0 bases and J gave up 3 bases, with 3 bases separating them. The CDR3 region is CASSEAFYEQYF. CDR3 sequence (DNA): TGTGCCAGCAGTGAAGCCTTCTACGAGCAGTACTTC.

This clonotype showed up many times. V and J are TRBV12-3 or TRBV12-4 and TRBJ1-2, with D hard to call. Trimming cost V 6 bases and J 8 bases, with 19 bases left between them. This CDR3 spans 14 amino acids. CDR3: CASRPLGGSDGYTF. CDR3 DNA: TGTGCCAGCAGACCTTTAGGAGGCAGCGACGGCTACACCTTC.

This clonotype was found many times. The chain has TRBV4-1 and TRBJ2-7; D is unresolved. The CDR3 has 14 amino acids. CDR1 is MGHRA and CDR2 is YSYEKL in the germline V gene. V lost 2 bases and J 0 bases, leaving 8 bases between the germline ends. The CDR3 loop reads CASSQFQRSYEQYF. CDR3 sequence (DNA): TGCGCCAGCAGCCAATTCCAGCGCTCCTACGAGCAGTACTTC.

The V and J genes are TRBV5-1 and TRBJ2-1; the match to TRBD1 covers 10 bases. The CDR3 contains 16 residues. Germline V gives CDR1 SGHRS, CDR2 YFSETQ. V gave up 4 bases and J gave up 2 bases; unmatched junction bases: 6. DNA of the CDR3: TGCGCCAGCAGCATGGGACAGGGGAGACCCTACAATGAGCAGTTCTTC. It is translated as CASSMGQGRPYNEQFF.

This clonotype has just a few counts. The genes are TRBV7-9 and TRBJ1-1, with 10 bases identical to TRBD1. The CDR3 has 15 residues. V trimming: 5 bases; J trimming: 5 bases; junction bases outside the gene matches: 8. The germline V gene has CDR1 SEHNR and CDR2 FQNEAQ (reference sequence). The CDR3 DNA reads as TGTGCCAGCAGCGGGGACAGGGGCGCCCGGACTGAAGCTTTCTTT. Translated: CASSGDRGARTEAFF.

This clonotype was recorded at least ten times. V usage is TRBV29-1 and J usage is TRBJ2-7; TRBD1 matches at 8 bases. Germline V gene sequence: CDR1 SQVTM, CDR2 ANQGSEA. The J segment lost 4 bases and the V segment lost 7 bases, leaving 9 bases of the junction unmatched. CDR3 length: 13 residues. In DNA, the CDR3 is TGCAGCGCTGAGGACAGGGAGGCTTACGAGCAGTACTTC. Amino acids: CSAEDREAYEQYF.

Points on this clonotype: A read error is possible here, since a much larger clone lies one base away. V is TRBV4-1 and J is TRBJ2-7, with 14 bases lining up with TRBD2. Per germline, CDR1 MGHRA and CDR2 YSYEKL. This CDR3 has 14 amino acids. DNA of the CDR3: TGCGCCAGCTGCCAAGATGGGACTAGCGGGAGTAAGCACTTC. This sequence encodes CASCQDGTSGSKHF.

This clonotype came up many times. The chain combines TRBV12-3 or TRBV12-4 with TRBJ2-3; D tentatively reads TRBD1 or TRBD2 (5 bases each). The CDR3 is 13 amino acids. Trimming took 5 bases from V and 6 from J, leaving 12 bases between them. The CDR3 DNA reads as TGTGCCAGCAGTGGTCGAGGGGCCGATACGCAGTATTTT. This gives the protein CASSGRGADTQYF.

The rearrangement uses TRBV10-2 and TRBJ1-2, with 8 bases fitting TRBD1. Unmatched junction bases numbered 4, after V lost 6 bases and J lost 4 bases. This CDR3 region has 13 residues. Per germline, CDR1 WSHSY and CDR2 SAAADI. The CDR3 DNA reads as TGCGCCAGCAGCGCTGACAGGGGCTATGGCTACACCTTC. Translation gives CASSADRGYGYTF.

This clonotype has more than one count but fewer than ten. The chain links TRBV7-3 to TRBJ2-5; 12 bases are shared with TRBD1. The germline V gene has CDR1 SGHTA and CDR2 FQGTGA. With V trimmed by 6 bases and J by 5 bases, 7 bases remained unmatched. The CDR3 extends over 15 amino acids. CDR3 loop: CASSRGQGAAETQYF. Here the CDR3 DNA reads TGTGCCAGCAGTAGGGGACAGGGGGCTGCTGAGACCCAGTACTTC.

Ten or more counts support this clonotype. The chain combines TRBV19 with TRBJ1-4; D is possibly TRBD1 (6 bases). Germline V gene data show CDR1 as LNHDA and CDR2 as SQIVND (reference sequence). CDR3 size: 12 residues. Between the trimmed V and J ends, which lost 7 bases and 8 bases, there was a span of 11 bases. CDR3 loop: CASNQGLEKLFF. CDR3 sequence (DNA): TGTGCCAGTAACCAGGGGTTGGAAAAACTGTTTTTT.